The present TCR beta chain was sequenced within a study of T cell clones after liver transplantation. There are 13 residues in the CDR3. Trimming took 1 base from V and 1 from J, leaving 5 bases between them. Germline V gives CDR1 SGHNT, CDR2 YYREEE (reference sequence). The assay was immunoSEQ multiplex PCR, and TCRdb's table has in-frame clones only and misses some. The sample includes some 80,000 clones, approximately 81% seen only once; the top ten take over 2%. V is TRBV5-4 and J is TRBJ1-1; no definite D call. This material consisted of CD4+ T cells from blood, taken around 50 months after liver transplant. The clonotype was recovered from a human patient who received a liver transplant. The graft donor may be the source of some T cells. The CDR3 bases are TGTGCCAGCAGCTTGCAATGGAACACTGAAGCTTTCTTT. Translation: CASSLQWNTEAFF.